This entry lists 8 T cell receptor beta chains sequenced from one sample in a study of tissue T cells after allogeneic stem cell transplantation. Time point meaning: mouse harvest day 7 after allogeneic transplant. The graft held 10^6 splenic CD5+ T cells and 10^7 T-cell-depleted bone marrow cells. Produced via immunoSEQ multiplex PCR; TCRdb's table is partial and in-frame only. The sample lists about 10,000 clones; 47% were seen once. Material for sequencing was gut tissue. Source of these receptors: a female BALB/c mouse given C57BL/6 T cells with graft-versus-host disease after an allogeneic hematopoietic cell transplant.

Turning to this clone: The genes are named according to mouse. The CDR3 is cut off 1 residue early in the read; its end comes from the germline J gene. This chain links TRBV3 with TRBJ2-5; D unresolved. This CDR3 contains 14 residues. Germline V gene data show CDR1 as SNHLY and CDR2 as FYNGKV (reference sequence). Trimming shortened V by 1 base and J by 0 bases, and 5 bases separated the two germline ends. The CDR3 loop is CASSLGVNQDTQYF. Incomplete CDR3 DNA: TGTGCCAGCAGCTTAGGGGTTAACCAAGACACCCAGTAC.

The sample holds a few counts of this clone. Germline and genes: mouse. The read halts 1 residue ahead of the CDR3 end, with the missing end drawn from the germline J gene. The V and J genes are TRBV3 and TRBJ2-2; either TRBD1 or TRBD2 may fit D (5 bases each). Trimming shortened V by 5 bases and J by 0 bases, and 10 bases separated the two germline ends. CDR1 is SNHLY, CDR2 FYNGKV, per germline (reference sequence). This CDR3 comprises 15 residues. The CDR3: CASSPAGANTGQLYF. Partial CDR3 DNA: TGTGCCAGCAGCCCCGCGGGGGCAAACACCGGGCAGCTCTAC. The full variable domain, with the rest looked up from reference TRBV3 and TRBJ2-2, is GPKVLQIPSHQIIDMGQMVTLNCDPVSNHLYFYWYKQILGQQMEFLVNFYNGKVMEKSKLFKDQFSVERPDGSYFTLKIQPTALEDSAVYFCASSPAGANTGQLYFGEGSKLTVL.

This clone was detected a few times. Mouse gene names and germline throughout. The chain's CDR3 is CASSYRDNNNQAPLF. The DNA read from the CDR3 is TGTGCCAGCAGCTACCGGGACAATAACAACCAGGCTCCGCTT. The V gene is TRBV5, the J gene TRBJ1-5; D is possibly TRBD1 (6 bases). The read falls 1 residue short of the CDR3 end, and the missing part is taken from the germline J gene. Trimming left V 5 bases short and J 0 bases short, with 11 bases between. CDR3 length: 15 amino acids. Germline V gene data show CDR1 as LGHNA and CDR2 as YNLKQL (reference sequence).

Concerning this clone itself: Gene names are the mouse ones. The read ends 1 residue early relative to the CDR3; the germline J gene fills the gap. The gene calls are TRBV3 and TRBJ2-2, with D tentatively TRBD1 (5 bases). This CDR3 comprises 14 residues. Per the germline V gene, CDR1 is SNHLY and CDR2 is FYNGKV (reference sequence). Trimming removed 3 bases at V and 5 bases at J, with 10 bases between. Partial CDR3 DNA: TGTGCCAGCAGCTTTCAGGGTGGGACCGGGCAGCTCTAC. Translated, it gives CASSFQGGTGQLY. The whole CDR3 is CASSFQGGTGQLYF.

In regard to this clone: The genes and germline here are from mouse. The read ends 1 residue shy of where the CDR3 ends; the end is completed using the germline J gene. J is TRBJ2-4 and V is TRBV26; D is unresolved. The V and J ends lost 0 bases and 1 base respectively, with 5 bases between them. Germline lookup yields CDR1 KGHPV and CDR2 FQNQEV (reference sequence). The CDR3 has 14 residues. CDR3 amino acids: CASSLSPGQNTLYF. The CDR3 bases that were read are TGTGCCAGCAGTCTGTCCCCCGGTCAAAACACCTTGTAC. Supplemented by reference TRBV26 and TRBJ2-4, the full variable domain reads NSKVIQTPRYLVKGQGQKAKMRCIPEKGHPVVFWYQQNKNNEFKFLINFQNQEVLQQIDMTEKRFSAECPSNSPCSLEIQSSEAGDSALYLCASSLSPGQNTLYFGAGTRLSVL.

Remarks on this clone: Genes here carry mouse names. The CDR3 end is not reached by the read, which stops 1 residue before it; the germline J gene fills it in. The chain employs TRBV19 and TRBJ2-4, with 9 bases aligning to TRBD2. The length of the CDR3 is 15 residues. Germline V CDR1 and CDR2: FNHDT, SITEND (reference sequence). Trimming took 1 base from V and 2 from J; bases not matched to a gene: 2. The covered CDR3 bases are TGTGCCAGCAGTATAACTGGGGGGTTTCAAAACACCTTGTAC. Translating gives CASSITGGFQNTLY. In full, the CDR3 is CASSITGGFQNTLYF.

The table lists this clone with a few counts. Mouse names are used for the genes. The missing CDR3 end, 1 residue past where the read stops, is filled in from the germline J gene. The gene calls are TRBV13-3 and TRBJ2-7; D is unclear. Germline lookup yields CDR1 NNHDY and CDR2 SYVADS. The length of the CDR3 is 14 residues. Trimming took 5 bases from V and 7 from J, leaving 19 bases between them. This CDR3 is CASSRTGWTREQYF. The sequenced part of the CDR3 DNA is TGTGCCAGCAGCCGCACGGGATGGACGCGAGAACAGTAC.

Comments on this clone: Gene names and germline match the mouse. Read data end 1 residue before the CDR3 end; the end is taken from the germline J gene. V usage is TRBV12-1 and J usage is TRBJ1-2; TRBD1 aligns across 8 bases. The CDR3 has 14 amino acids. J gave up 1 base and V 2 bases, and 2 bases lay outside the gene matches. Germline-derived CDR1 and CDR2 are SGHSN and HYEKVE. CDR3 in amino acids: CASSRQGKNSDYTF. The CDR3 DNA, read in part, is TGTGCCAGCTCTCGACAGGGGAAAAACTCCGACTACACC.